This TCR beta chain stems from a study of vaccination and CD4 T cells after COVID-19 (dated by TCRdb to the early 2020s). A note on the overall study: Convalescent patients had a positive SARS-CoV-2 result on nasal swab PCR, and of these patients, fewer than ten had mild disease and one had severe disease. Overlapping spike peptide pools from SARS-CoV-2 and from the common cold coronaviruses HCoV-NL63, HCoV-OC43 and HCoV-229E were used as culture stimuli. Control cultures used a CEFX viral epitope pool as positive control, an HIV-1 Nef peptide pool as negative control, or no peptide. Post-vaccine blood samples were taken a median of about 72 days after the second vaccine dose, with a range of roughly 13 to 250 days. The spike-specific CD4+ TCR repertoire was compared before and after mRNA vaccination in approximately 9 COVID-19 convalescent patients and a few infection-naive healthy vaccine recipients. Participants received two doses of either the Pfizer-BioNTech BNT162b2 vaccine (n=8) or the Moderna mRNA-1273 vaccine (n=2). The convalescent cohort comprised six males and four females, including two Hispanic individuals, seven Caucasians, two Asians and one multiracial person. Post-COVID blood samples from convalescent patients were collected a median of 101 days after diagnosis, with a range of roughly 30 to 170 days. General conclusions and limits of the study: Among convalescent patients, a median around 89% of the SARS-CoV-2-reactive clones seen after vaccination appeared only after vaccination, which suggests priming specific to the vaccine. The number of convalescent patients in the study was relatively small, and the study did not examine early timepoints following natural infection. The median count of SARS-CoV-2-reactive clonotypes went up from 21 after infection to 38 after vaccination, although the change was not significant. Nearly all vaccine-specific clones in convalescent patients (304 of 307) were mono-reactive for SARS-CoV-2 spike rather than cross-reactive with common cold coronaviruses.

Library preparation was by PCR. DNA from cultured CD4+ T cells underwent TCR sequencing with the Oncomine TCR Beta short-read assay at the Johns Hopkins FTIC core. The QIAamp micro DNA kit was used to extract genomic DNA from the cultured CD4+ T cells. Oncomine TCR Beta libraries from cultured CD4+ T cells were pooled with unique dual indexes and sequenced on an Illumina iSeq 100. The published analysis was carried out like this. Non-productive sequences were removed, and CDR3s not starting with C, not ending with F or W, or shorter than 7 amino acids were discarded. Antigen-specific clonotypes were identified using the MANAFEST web application through comparison of peptide-stimulated wells with reference and other culture wells. For a clone to be called positive, the clone needed an FDR below 0.05, an odds ratio above 5, and a productive frequency above 0.1% in at least two of three replicate wells. Cross-reactive clonotypes were defined as significantly expanded in both SARS-CoV-2 spike wells and at least one common cold coronavirus spike condition. Similarity between CDR3 sequences was evaluated in R version 3.6.1 using Levenshtein distances (stringdist) and unrooted phylogenetic trees (ape). TCRdb took the public reads, trimmed them with fastp at Q25, ran MiXCR for clone calling and kept in-frame beta chains. Merged by CDR3 protein, the rows form single entries marked with the most common genes and DNA. The V and J calls were not made by the authors but by TCRdb's processing. The sample has approximately 15,000 distinct CDR3 sequences on record, about half of them singletons. Clones ranked in the top ten supply about 12% of the sample.

This clonotype was found once. Which antigen it targets is not known. No qualities accompany the bases; no much larger clone lies one base away. Evidence from a single read is weak. This sample's treatment or condition label indicates: roughly 10-day PBMC culture with coronavirus spike peptide pools or control peptides (ViraFEST assay). The ViraFEST assay was used in the study, in which antigen-specific T cells were expanded with peptide pools and expanded clonotypes were subsequently identified by TCR sequencing. The positive SARS-CoV-2 PCR tests of the convalescent patients were dated from March to December 2020, before the Alpha, Beta and Delta variants emerged in the United States. PBMCs were cultured at 1.5 million to 2.5 million per well in IMDM supplemented with approximately 5% human AB serum and about 10 IU/ml IL-2, with around 10 ug/ml peptide pools added. On days 3 and 7, half of the culture medium was replaced with fresh IL-2-containing medium. CD4+ T cells were isolated after around 9 days of culture through negative selection using the EasySep CD4+ T cell isolation kit. Ficoll-Paque Plus gradient centrifugation was used to isolate PBMCs from whole blood, and the isolated PBMCs were then either used fresh or cryopreserved at -140C. Each culture condition was generally run in triplicate wells.

Counted from cysteine to phenylalanine, this CDR3 has 15 amino acids. Only the CDR3 region is kept as DNA, spanning 45 bases read in frame from base 1. V and J lose 4 bases and 4 bases, and a span of 13 bases separates them. The germline V gene yields MRHNA for CDR1 and SNTAGT for CDR2. Sequencing used CD4+ T cells from blood, cultured in vitro. This TCR was sampled from a human donor who had recovered from COVID-19. Recombination linked TRBV6-4 to TRBJ2-2; the D gene is not confidently resolved. The nucleotides are TGTGCCAGCAGTGTGGGTGCGATGGGCACCGGGGAGCTGTTTTTT. Its product reads: CASSVGAMGTGELFF.